The clone carrying this TCR beta chain turned up a few times. Its matching antigen is unknown. The record originates from a study of T cell repertoires in cytomegalovirus infection. Study details: Alongside well-studied HLA-B-restricted CMV epitopes, recently identified HLA-C-restricted CMV epitopes were also used. An indication of both CMV infection and matching HLA type came from public TCR beta signatures.

This CDR3 has 16 residues. The germline CDR1 and CDR2 sequences are MNHEY and SVGEGT. The V end was cut by 5 bases, the J end by 5 bases, with 21 bases between. The study, taken as a whole, reports: HLA-C-restricted CMV-specific TCR beta clonotypes were dominant in the ex vivo response.

TCRdb independently ran MiXCR on the reads; one entry per CDR3 protein. The sample records approximately 990,000 distinct CDR3 sequences, approximately 30% being singletons. The sample consisted of cultured CD8+ T cells from PBMCs, taken from culture after CMV antigen stimulation. This sequence joins TRBV6-2 or TRBV6-3 and TRBJ1-2; possible D gene TRBD1, 5 bases. The receptor's source is a human donor in good health (CMV status not recorded). Some clones in this sample may be carry-over from other donors' samples. As DNA, the CDR3 is TGTGCCAGCAGTACGACCTCGACCCTCGAGGGGTATGGCTACACCTTC. Translation: CASSTTSTLEGYGYTF.